The 28 T cell receptor beta chains listed next were all sequenced from one sample in a study of T cell responses to AZD1222 COVID-19 vaccine. Clones were read by immunoSEQ multiplex PCR, and TCRdb kept only the in-frame ones, dropping some. The sample has some 160,000 clones, about 92% seen once. The specimen comprised peripheral blood, sampled on day 0 of AZD1222 vaccination. These receptors originate from an adult in good health.

The chain has TRBV10-3 and TRBJ1-6; D remains unclear. Per germline, CDR1 ENHRY and CDR2 SYGVKD. Trimming took 7 bases from V and 5 from J, leaving 12 bases between them. This CDR3 region has 14 residues. This CDR3 is CAITPDPNNSPLHF. The DNA of the CDR3 is TGTGCCATCACCCCCGACCCTAATAATTCACCCCTCCACTTT.

This chain joins TRBV5-1 and TRBJ2-7; D is possibly TRBD1 (6 bases). This CDR3 has 14 residues. Germline V lookup: CDR1 SGHRS, CDR2 YFSETQ. V was cut by 4 bases and J by 3 bases, with 14 bases left in between. CDR3 loop: CASSRGTPDYEQYF. The DNA of the CDR3 is TGCGCCAGCAGCAGGGGGACACCGGACTACGAGCAGTACTTC.

DNA for the CDR3: TGTGCCAGCAGCTCCCAATTAGGGACAGATTCACCCCTCCACTTT. This codes for CASSSQLGTDSPLHF. The genes are TRBV7-2 and TRBJ1-6, with 7 bases that match TRBD1. Germline CDR1 SGHTA, CDR2 FQGNSA. The ends lost 4 bases at V and 8 bases at J; junction bases unmatched: 8. This CDR3 has 15 residues.

This chain uses TRBV6-2 or TRBV6-3 with TRBJ1-2, with D possibly matching TRBD1 (6 bases). CDR1 MNHEY and CDR2 SVGEGT come from the germline V gene. CDR3 length: 14 residues. V gave up 6 bases and J gave up 4 bases, with 15 bases separating them. DNA of the CDR3: TGTGCCAGCAGCCCGGACAGCTTACCCTATGGCTACACCTTC. It specifies CASSPDSLPYGYTF.

The V gene is TRBV3-1 (or the pseudogene TRBV3-2), the J gene TRBJ1-5, with 9 bases lining up with TRBD1. In germline, CDR1 is LGHDT, CDR2 YNNKEL (reference sequence). Losses at the gene ends were 6 bases for V and 4 bases for J; bases not matched to a gene: 4. There are 14 residues in the CDR3. CDR3 coding DNA: TGTGCCAGCAGTCCCGGGACAGGGAATCAGCCCCAGCATTTT. Its translation: CASSPGTGNQPQHF.

The chain employs TRBV3-1 (or the pseudogene TRBV3-2) and TRBJ2-1; no clear D. The germline CDR1 and CDR2 sequences are LGHDT and YNNKEL (reference sequence). The V end lost 1 base, the J end lost 3 bases, and 7 bases lay between the germline ends. This CDR3 contains 14 residues. The CDR3 protein is CASSQARYYNEQFF. CDR3 coding DNA: TGTGCCAGCAGCCAAGCTAGGTACTACAATGAGCAGTTCTTC.

The V gene is TRBV5-1, the J gene TRBJ2-1, with D unclear. Germline V gene data show CDR1 as SGHRS and CDR2 as YFSETQ. There are 15 residues in the CDR3. Trimming stripped 2 bases from V and 0 bases from J, with 9 bases between. CDR3 amino acids: CASSFDPSSYNEQFF. The CDR3 DNA follows: TGCGCCAGCAGCTTTGACCCGAGCTCCTACAATGAGCAGTTCTTC.

The rearrangement links TRBV6-5 to TRBJ1-1; D uncertain. The germline V gene has CDR1 MNHEY and CDR2 SVGAGI. V was cut by 3 bases and J by 6 bases, with 5 bases left in between. CDR3 size: 11 residues. CDR3 in amino acids: CASSYGAEAFF. The CDR3, as DNA: TGTGCCAGCAGTTATGGCGCTGAAGCTTTCTTT.

V and J are TRBV6-6 and TRBJ1-5, with no clear D. V shed 6 bases and J shed 4 bases, with 13 bases lying between them. The CDR3 spans 14 residues. Germline CDR1 reads MNHNY; CDR2 reads SVGAGI (reference sequence). The CDR3: CASSSRAKNQPQHF. CDR3 coding DNA: TGTGCCAGCAGCTCCCGGGCCAAGAATCAGCCCCAGCATTTT.

Concerning this clone: Additional DNA sequences in this sample encode the identical CDR3. The CDR3, as DNA: TGTGCCAGTACGGGCGGGGGTAATCAGCCCCAGCATTTT. It encodes CASTGGGNQPQHF. V gene TRBV19 combines with J gene TRBJ1-5, with D perhaps TRBD1 (5 bases). Germline V lookup: CDR1 LNHDA, CDR2 SQIVND (reference sequence). CDR3 size: 13 residues. V was cut by 7 bases and J by 4 bases, with 11 bases left in between.

V and J are TRBV18 and TRBJ1-2, with D unresolved. The V end lost 0 bases, the J end lost 8 bases, and 16 bases lay between the germline ends. Germline V CDR1 and CDR2: KGHSH, LQKENI. The CDR3 is 15 amino acids. CDR3 bases: TGTGCCAGCTCACCACCAAGCCTATACAACCCGGGCTACACCTTC. It yields the protein CASSPPSLYNPGYTF.

This clone was detected only once. This chain connects TRBV27 to TRBJ1-2; TRBD1 is a possible D gene (5 bases). Trimming left V 3 bases short and J 8 bases short, with 16 bases between. The V gene's germline CDR1 is MNHEY and CDR2 SMNVEV (reference sequence). This CDR3 spans 14 amino acids. For the CDR3, the DNA is TGTGCCAGCAGTTTCTACGGACCTGAGGGGGGCTACACCTTC. It encodes CASSFYGPEGGYTF.

This clone was observed once. CDR3 amino acids: CASSLVLAGVVDTQYF. Here the CDR3 DNA reads TGTGCCAGCAGCTTAGTTCTAGCGGGGGTGGTAGATACGCAGTATTTT. The V gene is TRBV7-8, the J gene TRBJ2-3; 10 nucleotides align to TRBD2. Germline CDR1 and CDR2: SGHVS and FQNEAQ. V trimming: 1 base; J trimming: 5 bases; junction bases outside the gene matches: 6. The CDR3 is made up of 16 amino acids.

In its sample, this clone was seen once. The CDR3 loop reads CASSPTGDSSFEAFF. For the CDR3, the DNA is TGTGCCAGCAGTCCCACAGGGGACTCGAGTTTTGAAGCTTTCTTT. The chain uses TRBV27 and TRBJ1-1; TRBD1 agrees at 7 bases. The CDR3 runs 15 residues. The junction had 13 bases not matched to a gene; V was cut back by 5 bases and J by 7 bases. Germline CDR1 reads MNHEY; CDR2 reads SMNVEV (reference sequence).

The chain employs TRBV6-4 and TRBJ1-6; TRBD1 matches 9 bases. From germline, CDR1 is MRHNA and CDR2 SNTAGT. The CDR3 has 16 amino acids. The V gene end was trimmed by 5 bases and the J gene end by 2 bases; junction bases not matched to a gene: 4. CDR3: CASSQDRGPYNSPLHF. CDR3 nucleotide sequence: TGTGCCAGCAGTCAGGACAGGGGCCCCTATAATTCACCCCTCCACTTT.

The chain uses TRBV4-1 and TRBJ2-5, with D unclear. Looked up from germline, CDR1 is MGHRA and CDR2 is YSYEKL. CDR3 length equals 13 residues. Trimming took 2 bases from V and 0 from J, leaving 4 bases between them. The CDR3 loop is CASSQRYQETQYF. The CDR3 DNA is TGCGCCAGCAGCCAAAGGTACCAAGAGACCCAGTACTTC.

The CDR3: CASREEWTPAASYNSPLHF. In nucleotides, the CDR3 is TGTGCCAGCAGGGAAGAATGGACGCCAGCCGCCTCTTATAATTCACCCCTCCACTTT. This chain joins TRBV27 and TRBJ1-6, with D unclear. The CDR3 sequence is 19 residues long. Germline V gene sequence: CDR1 MNHEY, CDR2 SMNVEV (reference sequence). V gave up 6 bases and J gave up 4 bases, with 25 bases separating them.

The CDR3 region has the DNA TGTGCCAGCCGGACTACACTGTCTAACTATGGCTACACCTTC. Translation: CASRTTLSNYGYTF. The chain combines TRBV6-5 with TRBJ1-2; D gene unclear. The CDR3 has 14 amino acids. CDR1 and CDR2 (germline): MNHEY, SVGAGI. The V end lost 8 bases, the J end lost 0 bases, and 13 bases lay between the germline ends.

This clone was recorded once. The V gene is TRBV2, the J gene TRBJ1-2; TRBD1 agrees at 10 bases. This CDR3 region has 13 residues. The V gene end was trimmed by 2 bases and the J gene end by 14 bases; junction bases not matched to a gene: 8. Per germline, CDR1 SNHLY and CDR2 FYNNEI. CDR3 DNA sequence: TGTGCCAGCAGTGAAATACTCGGGACAGGGGTAACCTTC. It translates to CASSEILGTGVTF.

V is TRBV19 and J is TRBJ1-3; 7 nucleotides line up with TRBD1. CDR1 LNHDA and CDR2 SQIVND come from the germline V gene (reference sequence). The ends lost 9 bases at V and 3 bases at J; junction bases unmatched: 11. The CDR3 has 15 amino acids. This chain's CDR3 is CASGDSSRGGNTIYF. As DNA, the CDR3 is TGTGCCAGCGGGGACAGCTCCAGGGGTGGAAACACCATATATTTT.

This chain joins TRBV6-5 and TRBJ2-1; D might be TRBD1 or TRBD2, each matching 5 bases. This CDR3 contains 15 residues. Germline CDR1 reads MNHEY; CDR2 reads SVGAGI. Trimming left V 7 bases short and J 0 bases short, with 13 bases between. CDR3 coding DNA: TGTGCCAGCACAGGGCCAGGGAGCTCCTACAATGAGCAGTTCTTC. It codes for CASTGPGSSYNEQFF.

This clone was observed once. The chain has TRBV10-3 and TRBJ2-2; a possible D gene is TRBD1 (6 bases). This CDR3 region has 15 residues. V shed 0 bases and J shed 11 bases, with 16 bases lying between them. The germline V gene has CDR1 ENHRY and CDR2 SYGVKD. Here the CDR3 reads CAISESRMDRHELFF. The CDR3 nucleotides read TGTGCCATCAGTGAGTCGAGGATGGACAGACACGAGCTGTTTTTT.

The CDR3 DNA sequence: TGTGCCAGCAGCTGGGACGCTCGTCTCAATTCACCCCTCCACTTT. Translating gives CASSWDARLNSPLHF. The V gene is TRBV11-3, the J gene TRBJ1-6, with D maybe TRBD1 (5 bases). Trimming took 4 bases from V and 7 from J, leaving 14 bases between them. The CDR3 extends over 15 amino acids. Germline assignment: CDR1 SGHNT and CDR2 YENEEA.

The chain recombines TRBV19 with TRBJ2-7; TRBD1 might be the D (5 bases). CDR3 length: 14 amino acids. Germline assignment: CDR1 LNHDA and CDR2 SQIVND (reference sequence). V was cut by 9 bases and J by 2 bases, with 17 bases left in between. The DNA of the CDR3 is TGTGCCAGCAAGTTGGGGCAGGGAACCTACGAGCAGTACTTC. Protein: CASKLGQGTYEQYF.

This chain connects TRBV3-1 (or the pseudogene TRBV3-2) to TRBJ1-6; perhaps TRBD1 as D (5 bases). Trimming removed 1 base at V and 9 bases at J, with 13 bases between. CDR1 and CDR2 (germline): LGHDT, YNNKEL (reference sequence). The CDR3 consists of 15 residues. CDR3 DNA sequence: TGTGCCAGCAGCCAAGCCGTCAGGGCGATTTCACCCCTCCACTTT. Encoded protein: CASSQAVRAISPLHF.

J is TRBJ2-5 and V is TRBV27; possible D gene TRBD2, 6 bases. V was clipped by 7 bases and J by 4 bases, with 16 bases between them. The CDR3 length is 14 residues. CDR1 MNHEY and CDR2 SMNVEV come from the germline V gene (reference sequence). The DNA of the CDR3 is TGTGCCAGCACCGCCGCTCCGCGGGGAGAGACCCAGTACTTC. Encoded protein: CASTAAPRGETQYF.

This sequence joins TRBV7-2 and TRBJ2-1; TRBD1 matches 12 bases. Germline V gives CDR1 SGHTA, CDR2 FQGNSA. The trim removed 5 bases at V and 2 bases at J, leaving 13 bases unmatched. The CDR3 totals 19 residues. The CDR3 protein is CASSAKKGQGALPYNEQFF. CDR3 DNA: TGTGCCAGCAGCGCCAAGAAGGGACAGGGGGCGCTACCCTACAATGAGCAGTTCTTC. Full variable domain (rest looked up from reference TRBV7-2 and TRBJ2-1): GAGVSQSPSNKVTEKGKDVELRCDPISGHTALYWYRQSLGQGLEFLIYFQGNSAPDKSGLPSDRFSAERTGGSVSTLTIQRTQQEDSAVYLCASSAKKGQGALPYNEQFFGPGTRLTVL.

The J gene is TRBJ2-5, the V gene TRBV9; tentatively, D is TRBD1 or TRBD2 (5 bases each). V was shortened by 0 bases and J by 4 bases, with 19 bases between the two germline ends. The CDR3 is 17 residues long. Germline CDR1 and CDR2: SGDLS and YYNGEE. This chain's CDR3 is CASSVASNRIEGETQYF. The CDR3 DNA reads TGTGCCAGCAGCGTAGCTTCGAACAGGATAGAGGGAGAGACCCAGTACTTC. The whole variable domain, filled in from reference TRBV9 and TRBJ2-5, reads DSGVTQTPKHLITATGQRVTLRCSPRSGDLSVYWYQQSLDQGLQFLIQYYNGEERAKGNILERFSAQQFPDLHSELNLSSLELGDSALYFCASSVASNRIEGETQYFGPGTRLLVL.